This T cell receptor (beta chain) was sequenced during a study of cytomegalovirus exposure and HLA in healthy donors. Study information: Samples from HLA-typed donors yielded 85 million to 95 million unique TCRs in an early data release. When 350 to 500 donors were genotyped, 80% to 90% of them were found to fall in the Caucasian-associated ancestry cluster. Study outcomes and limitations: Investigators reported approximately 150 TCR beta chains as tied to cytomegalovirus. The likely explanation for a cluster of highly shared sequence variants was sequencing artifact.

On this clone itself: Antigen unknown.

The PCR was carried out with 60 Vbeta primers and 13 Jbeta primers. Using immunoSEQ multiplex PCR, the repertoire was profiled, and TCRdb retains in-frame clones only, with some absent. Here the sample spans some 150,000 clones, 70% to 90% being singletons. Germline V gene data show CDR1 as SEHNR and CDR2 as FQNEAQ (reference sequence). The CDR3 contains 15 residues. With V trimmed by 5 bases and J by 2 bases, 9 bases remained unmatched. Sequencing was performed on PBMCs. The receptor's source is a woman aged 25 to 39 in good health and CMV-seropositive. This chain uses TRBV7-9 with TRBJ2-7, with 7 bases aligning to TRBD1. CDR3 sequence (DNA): TGTGCCAGCAGCGGCACCGGGACAGAGGCCTACGAGCAGTACTTC. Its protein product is CASSGTGTEAYEQYF.